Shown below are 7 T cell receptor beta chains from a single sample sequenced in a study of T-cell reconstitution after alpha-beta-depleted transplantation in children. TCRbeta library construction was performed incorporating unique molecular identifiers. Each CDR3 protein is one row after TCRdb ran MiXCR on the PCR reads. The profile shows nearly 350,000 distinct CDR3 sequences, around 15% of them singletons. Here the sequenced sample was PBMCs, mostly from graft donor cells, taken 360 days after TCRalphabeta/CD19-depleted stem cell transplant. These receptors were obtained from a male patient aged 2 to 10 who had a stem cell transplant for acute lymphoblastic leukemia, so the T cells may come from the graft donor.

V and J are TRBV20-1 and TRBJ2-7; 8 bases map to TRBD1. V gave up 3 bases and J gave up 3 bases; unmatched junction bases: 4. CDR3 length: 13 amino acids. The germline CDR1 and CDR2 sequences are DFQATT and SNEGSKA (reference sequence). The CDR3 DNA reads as TGCAGTGCTAGCGAGACAGGGGTCTACGAGCAGTACTTC. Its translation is CSASETGVYEQYF.

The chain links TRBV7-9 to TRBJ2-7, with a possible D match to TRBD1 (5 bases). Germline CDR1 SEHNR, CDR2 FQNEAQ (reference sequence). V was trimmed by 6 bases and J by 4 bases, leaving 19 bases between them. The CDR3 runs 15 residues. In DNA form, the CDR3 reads TGTGCCAGCAGTCCAGATAACAGGCCCGGGTACGAGCAGTACTTC. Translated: CASSPDNRPGYEQYF.

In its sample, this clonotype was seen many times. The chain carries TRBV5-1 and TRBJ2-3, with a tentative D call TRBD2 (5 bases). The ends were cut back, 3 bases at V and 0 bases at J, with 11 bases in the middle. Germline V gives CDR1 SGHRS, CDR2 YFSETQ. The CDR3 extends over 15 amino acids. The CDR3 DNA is TGCGCCAGCAGCTCGGGGATAGCGAGCACAGATACGCAGTATTTT. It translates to CASSSGIASTDTQYF.

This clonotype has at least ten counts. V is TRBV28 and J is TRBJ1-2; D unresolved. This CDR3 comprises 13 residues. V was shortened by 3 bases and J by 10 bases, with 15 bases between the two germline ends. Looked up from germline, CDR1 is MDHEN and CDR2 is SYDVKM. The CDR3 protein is CASSFSAGASYTF. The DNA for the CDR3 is TGTGCCAGCAGTTTTTCTGCTGGTGCCTCCTACACCTTC.

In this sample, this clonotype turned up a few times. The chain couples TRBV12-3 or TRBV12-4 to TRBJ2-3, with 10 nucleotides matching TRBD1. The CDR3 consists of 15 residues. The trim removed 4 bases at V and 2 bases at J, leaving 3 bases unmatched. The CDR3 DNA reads TGTGCCAGCAGTTGGGGGACAGGGGACACAGATACGCAGTATTTT. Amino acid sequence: CASSWGTGDTDTQYF.

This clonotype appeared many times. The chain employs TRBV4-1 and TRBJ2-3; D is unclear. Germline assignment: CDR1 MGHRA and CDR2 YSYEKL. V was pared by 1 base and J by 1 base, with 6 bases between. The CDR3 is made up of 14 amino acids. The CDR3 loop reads CASSQGPRTDTQYF. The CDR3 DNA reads TGCGCCAGCAGCCAAGGCCCGCGCACAGATACGCAGTATTTT.

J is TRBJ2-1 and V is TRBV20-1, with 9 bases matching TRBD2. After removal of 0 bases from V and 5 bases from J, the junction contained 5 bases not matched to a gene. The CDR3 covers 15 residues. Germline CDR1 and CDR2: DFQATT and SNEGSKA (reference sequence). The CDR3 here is CSARDLLAGDNEQFF. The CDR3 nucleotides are TGCAGTGCTAGAGATCTATTAGCGGGGGACAATGAGCAGTTCTTC.